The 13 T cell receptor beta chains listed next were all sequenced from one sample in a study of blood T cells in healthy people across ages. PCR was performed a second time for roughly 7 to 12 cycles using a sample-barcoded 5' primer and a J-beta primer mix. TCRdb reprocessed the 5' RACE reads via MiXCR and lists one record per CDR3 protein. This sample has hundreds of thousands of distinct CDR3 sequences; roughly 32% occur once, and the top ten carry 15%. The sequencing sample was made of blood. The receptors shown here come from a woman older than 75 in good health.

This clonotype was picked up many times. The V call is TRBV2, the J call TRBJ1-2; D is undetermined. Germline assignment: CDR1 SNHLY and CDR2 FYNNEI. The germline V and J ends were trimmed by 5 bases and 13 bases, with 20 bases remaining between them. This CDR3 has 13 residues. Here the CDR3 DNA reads TGTGCCAGCAGTATAAGACCCGACCGTTGGGGCACCTTC. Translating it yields CASSIRPDRWGTF.

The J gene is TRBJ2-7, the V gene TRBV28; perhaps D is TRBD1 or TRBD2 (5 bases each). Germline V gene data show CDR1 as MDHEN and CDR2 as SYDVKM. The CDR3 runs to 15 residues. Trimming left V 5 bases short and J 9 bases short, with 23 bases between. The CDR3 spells CASSPSGTRSGRQYF. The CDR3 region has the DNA TGTGCCAGCAGTCCCTCCGGGACGCGTTCCGGCAGGCAGTACTTC.

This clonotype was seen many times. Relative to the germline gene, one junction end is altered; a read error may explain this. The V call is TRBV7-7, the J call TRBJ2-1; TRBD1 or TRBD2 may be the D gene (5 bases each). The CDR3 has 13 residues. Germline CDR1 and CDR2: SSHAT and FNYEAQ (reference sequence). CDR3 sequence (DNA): TGTGCTAGCAGCTTAGAACGGGGCGGTGAGCAGTTCTTC. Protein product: CASSLERGGEQFF.

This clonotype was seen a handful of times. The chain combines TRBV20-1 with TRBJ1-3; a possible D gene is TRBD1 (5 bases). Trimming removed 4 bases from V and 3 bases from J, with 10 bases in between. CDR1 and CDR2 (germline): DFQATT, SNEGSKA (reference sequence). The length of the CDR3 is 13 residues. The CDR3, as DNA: TGCAGTGCTATAAGAGGGGATGGAAACACCATATATTTT. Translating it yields CSAIRGDGNTIYF.

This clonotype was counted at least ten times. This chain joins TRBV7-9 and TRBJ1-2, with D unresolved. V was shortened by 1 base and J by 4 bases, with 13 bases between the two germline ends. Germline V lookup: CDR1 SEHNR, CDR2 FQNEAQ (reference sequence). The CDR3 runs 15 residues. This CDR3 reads CASSLGTGSGYGYTF. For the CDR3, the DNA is TGTGCCAGCAGCTTAGGTACGGGTAGCGGCTATGGCTACACCTTC.

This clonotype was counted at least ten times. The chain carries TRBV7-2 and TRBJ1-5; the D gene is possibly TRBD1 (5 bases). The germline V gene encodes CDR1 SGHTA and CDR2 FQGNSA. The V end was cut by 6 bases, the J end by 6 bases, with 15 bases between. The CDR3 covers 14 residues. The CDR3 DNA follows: TGTGCCAGCAGATTACTGGGGGGGTCTCAGCCCCAGCATTTT. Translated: CASRLLGGSQPQHF.

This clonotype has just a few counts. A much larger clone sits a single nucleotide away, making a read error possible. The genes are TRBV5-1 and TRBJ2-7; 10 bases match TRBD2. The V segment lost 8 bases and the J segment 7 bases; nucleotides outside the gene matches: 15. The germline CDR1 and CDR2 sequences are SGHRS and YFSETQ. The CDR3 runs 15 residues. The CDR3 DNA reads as TGCGCCAGTAGAGCCTTTAGCGGGGGGACGGATGAGCAGTACTTC. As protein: CASRAFSGGTDEQYF.

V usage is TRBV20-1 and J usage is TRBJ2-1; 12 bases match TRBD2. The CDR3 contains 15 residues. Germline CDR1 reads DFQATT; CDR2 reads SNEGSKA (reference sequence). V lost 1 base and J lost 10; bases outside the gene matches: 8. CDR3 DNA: TGCAGTGCTAGAGCAGTGACTAGCGGGAGCTGGGAGCAGTTCTTC. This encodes CSARAVTSGSWEQFF.

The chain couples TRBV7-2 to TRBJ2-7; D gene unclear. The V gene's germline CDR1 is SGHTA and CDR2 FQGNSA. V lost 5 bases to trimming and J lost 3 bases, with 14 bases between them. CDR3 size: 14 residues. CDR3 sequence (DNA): TGTGCCAGCAGCCTATCTCCCGCCTACTACGAGCAGTACTTC. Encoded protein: CASSLSPAYYEQYF.

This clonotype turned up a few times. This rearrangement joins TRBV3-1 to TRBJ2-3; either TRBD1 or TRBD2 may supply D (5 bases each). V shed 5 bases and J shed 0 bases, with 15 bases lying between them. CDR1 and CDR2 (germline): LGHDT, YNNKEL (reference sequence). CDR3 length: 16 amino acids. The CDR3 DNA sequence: TGTGCCAGCAGCTCAAGGGGAGCGGTGAGCACAGATACGCAGTATTTT. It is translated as CASSSRGAVSTDTQYF.

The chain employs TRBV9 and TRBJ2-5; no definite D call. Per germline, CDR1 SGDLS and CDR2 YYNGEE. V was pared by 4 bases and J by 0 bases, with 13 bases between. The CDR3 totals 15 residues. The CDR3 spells CASSRRPGHQETQYF. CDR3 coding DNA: TGTGCCAGCAGCCGACGTCCAGGCCACCAAGAGACCCAGTACTTC. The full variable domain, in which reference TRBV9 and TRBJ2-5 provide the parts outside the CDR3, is DSGVTQTPKHLITATGQRVTLRCSPRSGDLSVYWYQQSLDQGLQFLIQYYNGEERAKGNILERFSAQQFPDLHSELNLSSLELGDSALYFCASSRRPGHQETQYFGPGTRLLVL.

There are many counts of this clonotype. CDR3 DNA: TGTGCCAGCAGCTTCGACCTCAGCACAGATACGCAGTATTTT. Its translation is CASSFDLSTDTQYF. This rearrangement joins TRBV5-5 to TRBJ2-3; no firm D call. The CDR3 consists of 14 residues. The V end lost 2 bases, the J end lost 0 bases, and 7 bases lay between the germline ends. Germline loops: CDR1 SGHKS, CDR2 YYEKEE (reference sequence).

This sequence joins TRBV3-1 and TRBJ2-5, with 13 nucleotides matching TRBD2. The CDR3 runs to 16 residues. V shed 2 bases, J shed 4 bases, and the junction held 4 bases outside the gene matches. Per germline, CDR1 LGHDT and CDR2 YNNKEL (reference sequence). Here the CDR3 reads CASSQPGLAGAETQYF. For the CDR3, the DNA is TGTGCCAGCAGCCAACCTGGACTAGCGGGAGCAGAGACCCAGTACTTC.